One T cell receptor beta chain is described in this entry. The antigen is not known. This record belongs to a study of T cell responses to AZD1222 COVID-19 vaccine. CDR1 and CDR2 (germline): SGHTA, FQGNSA. V was clipped by 4 bases and J by 4 bases, with 10 bases between them. The CDR3 contains 13 residues. Study conclusions and caveats: Two AZD1222 doses significantly raised spike-specific TCR breadth and depth over controls. There were mostly white British donors and more females than males, and clonal diversity was possibly underestimated. The reported proportion of spike-specific TCRs targeting unmutated variant regions was nearly half.

Clones were sequenced by immunoSEQ multiplex PCR, and TCRdb holds only the in-frame ones, with some missing. The sample contains some 50,000 clones, approximately 91% of which appear only once. This chain connects TRBV7-2 to TRBJ2-5; weak D call: TRBD1 (6 bases). The specimen comprised peripheral blood, sampled 28 days after the second AZD1222 dose. This TCR came from an adult who received the AZD1222 COVID-19 vaccine. CDR3: CASSSLGGETQYF. The CDR3 DNA reads as TGTGCCAGCAGCTCACTAGGGGGAGAGACCCAGTACTTC. The whole variable domain, remainder taken from reference TRBV7-2 and TRBJ2-5, is GAGVSQSPSNKVTEKGKDVELRCDPISGHTALYWYRQSLGQGLEFLIYFQGNSAPDKSGLPSDRFSAERTGGSVSTLTIQRTQQEDSAVYLCASSSLGGETQYFGPGTRLLVL.